The 5 T cell receptor beta chains below come from one sample, sequenced in a study of T cell repertoires in cytomegalovirus infection (dated by TCRdb to between 2018 and 2021). Sample treatment or condition, as interpreted from the label and publication: in vitro stimulation with specific CMV peptide epitopes to enrich CMV-specific T cells. These reads were obtained on an Illumina HiSeq 1500. The public reads were quality trimmed at Q25 with fastp and then assembled into clones with MiXCR by TCRdb, keeping productive beta chains. Merged by CDR3 protein, the rows form single entries marked with the most common genes and DNA. The sample yields 450,000 to 600,000 distinct CDR3 sequences; around a third were counted once. Of the sample, 15% to 20% is held by the ten largest clones. No cognate antigen is known for these TCRs. The specimen comprised cultured PBMCs, sampled from culture after CMV antigen stimulation. All receptors derive from a human donor in good health (CMV status not recorded). Some clones in this sample may be carry-over from other donors' samples.

V usage is TRBV18 and J usage is TRBJ2-7; 12 bases are shared with TRBD2. Germline values: CDR1 KGHSH, CDR2 LQKENI. V was clipped by 6 bases and J by 3 bases; unmatched bases: 6. The CDR3 contains 15 residues. The CDR3 region is CASSGGLAGHYEQYV. The CDR3 DNA follows: TGTGCCAGCTCGGGGGGACTAGCGGGCCACTACGAGCAGTACGTC.

This clonotype appeared once. This sequence joins TRBV14 and TRBJ1-4; D is unresolved. The CDR3 contains 14 residues. The V and J ends lost 3 bases and 5 bases respectively, with 10 bases between them. CDR1 and CDR2 from the germline V gene are SGHDN and FVKESK. CDR3 loop: CASSQIGNNEKLFF. DNA for the CDR3: TGTGCCAGCAGCCAGATTGGTAACAATGAAAAACTGTTTTTT.

This clonotype has more than one count but fewer than ten. The chain is built from TRBV19 and TRBJ1-6; no reliable D call. Germline loops: CDR1 LNHDA, CDR2 SQIVND (reference sequence). This CDR3 has 14 residues. The V and J ends lost 5 bases and 9 bases respectively, with 14 bases between them. The CDR3 loop reads CASSSNEGFSPLHF. CDR3 in DNA: TGTGCCAGTAGTTCCAATGAAGGGTTTTCACCCCTCCACTTT.

The genes are TRBV7-9 and TRBJ2-1, with 10 bases lining up with TRBD2. CDR3 length: 16 residues. V shed 6 bases and J 5 bases; nucleotides not matched to a gene: 10. Germline V gene lookup returns CDR1 SEHNR and CDR2 FQNEAQ (reference sequence). CDR3 DNA sequence: TGTGCCAGCAGTCCCACTAGGCTAGCGGGAGACAATGAGCAGTTCTTC. This translates into CASSPTRLAGDNEQFF.

In its sample, this clonotype was seen a few times. The chain recombines TRBV7-2 with TRBJ2-3; 12 nucleotides line up with TRBD2. CDR3 size: 18 residues. Per germline, CDR1 SGHTA and CDR2 FQGNSA. V dropped 3 bases and J dropped 3; count of bases not matched to a gene: 10. In DNA form, the CDR3 reads TGTGCCAGCAGCTTGAGCCTAGCGGGAGGGCCGGGGACAGATACGCAGTATTTT. It codes for CASSLSLAGGPGTDTQYF. The full variable domain, rest sourced from reference TRBV7-2 and TRBJ2-3, is GAGVSQSPSNKVTEKGKDVELRCDPISGHTALYWYRQSLGQGLEFLIYFQGNSAPDKSGLPSDRFSAERTGGSVSTLTIQRTQQEDSAVYLCASSLSLAGGPGTDTQYFGPGTRLTVL.